This TCR beta chain appears in the sequencing data of a study of blood T cell dynamics during melanoma immunotherapy (dated by TCRdb to the early 2020s). Study-wide context: The patients had metastatic melanoma and were given first-line pembrolizumab or nivolumab plus ipilimumab as standard of care in the United Kingdom. To identify early correlates of response, the study profiled peripheral T cell receptor repertoires in patients with metastatic melanoma before and after one cycle of checkpoint inhibitor therapy. Consecutive patients formed a training cohort, and a further independent group of patients from the same centre was pooled into an external validation set. Findings and caveats that apply to the study as a whole: The relatively small sample size was recognized as a factor that could limit how well the results generalize. The study was unable to establish whether the T cell clones driving the repertoire changes were melanoma-specific or instead reflected general immune activation. A bifurcated reorganization of the PBMC repertoire at W3, with increased clonality or increased diversity, was observed in patients who later achieved disease control, unlike in progressors.

This clone occurred a few times. No antigen is known for it. The input lacks base qualities; no much larger clone sits a single base away. The CDR3 sequence holds 12 residues, the cysteine and phenylalanine included. Only the CDR3 DNA stays, 36 bases, in frame from base 1. V drops 3 bases and J drops 5 bases, leaving 8 bases in between. The germline V gene supplies CDR1 ENHRY and CDR2 SYGVKD. Every bulk PBMC sample had a fixed 350 ng of DNA loaded. Following the manufacturer instructions, the immunoSEQ TCRb Assay kit was used to amplify TCR beta CDR3 sequences from genomic DNA. The KAPA Library Quantification Kit for Illumina platforms was used to quantify the pooled libraries by qPCR. Pooled libraries were clustered at 0.6-1.1 pM and sequenced on an Illumina NextSeq 500. As for the original processing: TCR data were analyzed using immunoSEQ ANALYZER and the R LymphoSeq package. A rearrangement efficiency score was calculated as productive divided by the sum of productive and non-productive CDR3 sequences. Clonality was measured with the Gini coefficient and diversity with the Renyi index at alpha=1, and both measures were compared pairwise between timepoints within each patient. In LymphoSeq, clonal relatedness was computed with an edit distance of 3 and repertoire similarity was computed with the Bhattacharyya coefficient. To classify response, a linear discriminant analysis based on week-3 changes in clonality and diversity was built with the R MASS and caret packages. TCRdb carries this immuneACCESS record with in-frame sequences only. Its versions omit some clonotypes, under half of them owing to an unresolved V gene in the studies checked, with the rest unexplained. V and J calls and clone size come straight from that table; D and trimming were deduced from the DNA. The sample contains approximately 23,000 clones, approximately 89% of them found a single time. 1% to 1.5% of the sample is held by the ten biggest clonotypes.

The time point label on this specimen signifies: pre-treatment baseline. Blood samples were taken at two points: before treatment (T0) and at week 3 (W3), which came after the first cycle of checkpoint blockade. Except for a couple of patients with rapid clinical progression, response was assessed 12 weeks after the first infusion by RECIST 1.1; disease control meant complete response, partial response or stable disease. Patients with prior systemic cancer treatment, concomitant immunosuppressant therapy or synchronous other active malignancies were excluded. Bulk PBMC and plasma cell-free DNA were both sequenced for TCR beta so that circulating cells and T cell turnover could be tracked. Lymphoprep and SepMate tubes were used to isolate PBMC from blood, and red cell lysis was then performed. DNA from PBMC and sorted T cell subsets was extracted with QIAamp DNA Blood Mini kits.

This clonotype was obtained from a human donor with melanoma. Specimen: blood, collected from a patient treated with checkpoint blockade. Recombination connected TRBV10-3 to TRBJ2-7; TRBD1 is a possible D gene, resting on 5 matching bases. The sequenced DNA is TGTGCCATCAGTGAAGACAGCAACGAGCAGTACTTC. This yields the protein CAISEDSNEQYF.